Listed here is a single T cell receptor beta chain. Its antigen is as yet unknown. Healthy bone marrow donors made up the donors. The PCR had 60 Vbeta and 13 Jbeta primers. Profiled with immunoSEQ multiplex PCR; TCRdb holds only in-frame clones, not every one. Among some 190,000 clones listed, about 88% were seen once. The entry originates in a study of cytomegalovirus exposure and HLA in healthy donors. Study overall: Within an early data release were 65 million to 90 million unique TCRs drawn from HLA-typed donors.

Study-wide results and caveats: Earlier analysis looked at TCR beta V segments, and most were productive about 87% or about 30% of the time.

This TCR derives from a woman younger than 45 in good health and CMV-seronegative. The sample taken for sequencing was PBMCs.

CDR3 in amino acids: CASRTHSGRSTDTQYF. The DNA of the CDR3 is TGTGCCAGTAGGACGCATAGCGGGAGGAGCACAGATACGCAGTATTTT. J is TRBJ2-3 and V is TRBV19; 10 bases fit TRBD2. J was trimmed by 0 bases and V by 6 bases; bases with no gene match: 6. The CDR3 covers 16 residues. The germline gives CDR1 LNHDA, CDR2 SQIVND (reference sequence). The full variable domain, rest sourced from reference TRBV19 and TRBJ2-3, is DGGITQSPKYLFRKEGQNVTLSCEQNLNHDAMYWYRQDPGQGLRLIYYSQIVNDFQKGDIAEGYSVSREKKESFPLTVTSAQKNPTAFYLCASRTHSGRSTDTQYFGPGTRLTVL.